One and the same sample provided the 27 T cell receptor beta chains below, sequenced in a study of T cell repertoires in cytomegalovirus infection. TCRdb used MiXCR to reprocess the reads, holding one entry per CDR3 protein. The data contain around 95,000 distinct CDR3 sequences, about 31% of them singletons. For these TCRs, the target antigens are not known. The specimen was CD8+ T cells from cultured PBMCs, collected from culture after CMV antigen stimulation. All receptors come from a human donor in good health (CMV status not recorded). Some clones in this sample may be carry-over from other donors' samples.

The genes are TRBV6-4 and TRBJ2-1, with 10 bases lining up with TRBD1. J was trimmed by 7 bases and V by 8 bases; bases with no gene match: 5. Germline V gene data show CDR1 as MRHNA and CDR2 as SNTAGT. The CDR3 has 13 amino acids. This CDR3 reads CASGTGDRNEQFF. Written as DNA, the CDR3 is TGTGCCAGCGGGACAGGGGATAGGAATGAGCAGTTCTTC.

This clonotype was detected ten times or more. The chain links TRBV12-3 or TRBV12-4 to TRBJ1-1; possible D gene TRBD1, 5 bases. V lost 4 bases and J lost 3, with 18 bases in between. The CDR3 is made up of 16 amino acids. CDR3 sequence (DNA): TGTGCCAGCAGTTATTGGGGGTGGGGACGGGACACTGAAGCTTTCTTT. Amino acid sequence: CASSYWGWGRDTEAFF.

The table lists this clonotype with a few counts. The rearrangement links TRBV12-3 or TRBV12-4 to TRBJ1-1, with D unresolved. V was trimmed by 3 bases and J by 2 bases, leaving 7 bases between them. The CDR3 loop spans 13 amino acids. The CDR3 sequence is CASSFLANTEAFF. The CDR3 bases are TGTGCCAGCAGTTTTCTCGCTAACACTGAAGCTTTCTTT.

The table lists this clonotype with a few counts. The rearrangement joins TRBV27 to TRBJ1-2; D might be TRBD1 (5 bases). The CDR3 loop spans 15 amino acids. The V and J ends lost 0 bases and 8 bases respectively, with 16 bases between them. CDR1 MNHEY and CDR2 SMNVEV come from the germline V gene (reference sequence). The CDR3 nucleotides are TGTGCCAGCAGTTTATCGAGCGGACATCCCTCCGGCTACACCTTC. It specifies CASSLSSGHPSGYTF.

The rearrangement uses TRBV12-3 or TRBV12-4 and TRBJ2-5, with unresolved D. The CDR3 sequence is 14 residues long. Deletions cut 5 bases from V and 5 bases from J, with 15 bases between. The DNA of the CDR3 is TGTGCCAGCAGTGACGCCTTGGTGGGGGAGACCCAGTACTTC. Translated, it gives CASSDALVGETQYF.

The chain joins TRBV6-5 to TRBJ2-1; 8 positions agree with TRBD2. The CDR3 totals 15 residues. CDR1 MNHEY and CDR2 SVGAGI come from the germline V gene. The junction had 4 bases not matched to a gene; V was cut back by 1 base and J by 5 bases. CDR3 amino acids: CASSYFSGEDNEQFF. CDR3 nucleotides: TGTGCCAGCAGTTACTTTAGCGGGGAGGACAATGAGCAGTTCTTC.

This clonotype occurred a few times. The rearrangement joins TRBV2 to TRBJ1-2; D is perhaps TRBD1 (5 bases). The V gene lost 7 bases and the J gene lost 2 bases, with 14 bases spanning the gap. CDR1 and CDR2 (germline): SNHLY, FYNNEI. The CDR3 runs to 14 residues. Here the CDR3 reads CASTLGEGNYGYTF. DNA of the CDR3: TGTGCCAGCACCCTAGGGGAAGGGAACTATGGCTACACCTTC.

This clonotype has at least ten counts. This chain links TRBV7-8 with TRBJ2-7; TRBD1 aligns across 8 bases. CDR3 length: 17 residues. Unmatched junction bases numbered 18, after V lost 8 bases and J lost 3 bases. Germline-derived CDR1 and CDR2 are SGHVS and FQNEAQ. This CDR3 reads CASGGGAGGLRFYEQYF. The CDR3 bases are TGTGCCAGCGGAGGGGGTGCAGGGGGCCTGCGGTTCTACGAGCAGTACTTC.

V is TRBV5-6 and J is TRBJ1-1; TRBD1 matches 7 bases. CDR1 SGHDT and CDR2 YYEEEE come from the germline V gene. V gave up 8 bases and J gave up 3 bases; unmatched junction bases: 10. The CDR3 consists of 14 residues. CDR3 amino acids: CASAQGFLDTEAFF. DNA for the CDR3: TGTGCCAGTGCACAGGGGTTCCTAGACACTGAAGCTTTCTTT.

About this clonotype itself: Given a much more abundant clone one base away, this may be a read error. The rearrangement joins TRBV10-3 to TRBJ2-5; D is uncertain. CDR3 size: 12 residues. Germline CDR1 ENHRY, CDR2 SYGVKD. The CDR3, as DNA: TGTGCCATCAGTAGCGACCAAGAGACCCAGGACTTC. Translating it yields CAISSDQETQDF.

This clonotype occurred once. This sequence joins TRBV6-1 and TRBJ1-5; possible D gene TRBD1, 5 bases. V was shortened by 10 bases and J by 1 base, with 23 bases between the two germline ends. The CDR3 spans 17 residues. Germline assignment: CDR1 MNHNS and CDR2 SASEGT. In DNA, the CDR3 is TGTGCCACCACTTCCACTCGCGGGCAGGGAAGCAATCAGCCCCAGCATTTT. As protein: CATTSTRGQGSNQPQHF.

CDR3 sequence: CASSVTGGLNIQYF. The CDR3 DNA follows: TGTGCCAGTAGTGTTACAGGGGGCCTAAACATTCAGTACTTC. The rearrangement joins TRBV19 to TRBJ2-4, with 9 bases matching TRBD1. Germline V lookup: CDR1 LNHDA, CDR2 SQIVND (reference sequence). Trimming removed 5 bases from V and 6 bases from J; junction bases left unmatched: 5. This CDR3 comprises 14 residues. The full variable domain, its missing parts supplied by reference TRBV19 and TRBJ2-4, is DGGITQSPKYLFRKEGQNVTLSCEQNLNHDAMYWYRQDPGQGLRLIYYSQIVNDFQKGDIAEGYSVSREKKESFPLTVTSAQKNPTAFYLCASSVTGGLNIQYFGAGTRLSVL.

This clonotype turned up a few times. This chain's CDR3 is CASKPGQGNYQPQHF. As DNA, the CDR3 is TGTGCCAGCAAACCGGGACAGGGGAACTATCAGCCCCAGCATTTT. The chain recombines TRBV6-1 with TRBJ1-5, with 10 bases that match TRBD1. Germline CDR1 reads MNHNS; CDR2 reads SASEGT. The CDR3 has 15 amino acids. Trimming took 7 bases from V and 5 from J; bases not matched to a gene: 8.

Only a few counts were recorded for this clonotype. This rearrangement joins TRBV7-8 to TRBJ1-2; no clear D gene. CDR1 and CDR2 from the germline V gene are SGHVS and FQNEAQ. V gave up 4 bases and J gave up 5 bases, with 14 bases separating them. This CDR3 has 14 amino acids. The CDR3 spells CASSSMAADYGYTF. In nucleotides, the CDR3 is TGTGCCAGCAGCTCCATGGCGGCGGATTATGGCTACACCTTC.

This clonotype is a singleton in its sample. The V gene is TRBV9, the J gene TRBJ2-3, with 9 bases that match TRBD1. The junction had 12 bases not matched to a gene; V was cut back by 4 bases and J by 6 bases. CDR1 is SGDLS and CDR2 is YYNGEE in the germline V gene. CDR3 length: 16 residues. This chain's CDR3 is CASSPLGQGYFDTQYF. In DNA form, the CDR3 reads TGTGCCAGCAGCCCCCTGGGACAGGGCTACTTCGATACGCAGTATTTT.

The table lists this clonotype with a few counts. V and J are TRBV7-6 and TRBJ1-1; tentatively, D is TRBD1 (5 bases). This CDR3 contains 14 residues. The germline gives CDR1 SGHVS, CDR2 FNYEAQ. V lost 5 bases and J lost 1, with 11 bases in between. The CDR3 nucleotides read TGTGCCAGCAGCCCCGCAGGGAAGAACACTGAAGCTTTCTTT. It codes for CASSPAGKNTEAFF. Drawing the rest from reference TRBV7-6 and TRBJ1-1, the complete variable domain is GAGVSQSPRYKVTKRGQDVALRCDPISGHVSLYWYRQALGQGPEFLTYFNYEAQQDKSGLPNDRFSAERPEGSISTLTIQRTEQRDSAMYRCASSPAGKNTEAFFGQGTRLTVV.

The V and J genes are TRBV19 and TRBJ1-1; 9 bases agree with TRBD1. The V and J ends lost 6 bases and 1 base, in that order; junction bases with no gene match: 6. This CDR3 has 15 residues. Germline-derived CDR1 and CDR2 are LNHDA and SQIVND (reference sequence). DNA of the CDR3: TGTGCCAGTAGGCCGGGGACAGGGACGAACACTGAAGCTTTCTTT. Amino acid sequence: CASRPGTGTNTEAFF.

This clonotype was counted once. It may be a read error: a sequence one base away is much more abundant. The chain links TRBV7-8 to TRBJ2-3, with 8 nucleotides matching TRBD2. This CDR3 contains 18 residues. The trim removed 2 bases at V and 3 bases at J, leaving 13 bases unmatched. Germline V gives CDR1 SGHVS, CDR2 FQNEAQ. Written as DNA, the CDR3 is TGTGCCAGCAGCTTATTTGTAGCGGGGCTCCCCCCGACAGATACGCAGTATTTT. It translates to CASSLFVAGLPPTDTQYF.

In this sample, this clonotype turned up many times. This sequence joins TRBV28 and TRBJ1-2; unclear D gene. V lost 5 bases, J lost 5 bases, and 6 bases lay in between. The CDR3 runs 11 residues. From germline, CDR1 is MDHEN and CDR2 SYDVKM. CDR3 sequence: CASSARYGYTF. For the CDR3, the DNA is TGTGCCAGCAGTGCGAGATATGGCTACACCTTC.

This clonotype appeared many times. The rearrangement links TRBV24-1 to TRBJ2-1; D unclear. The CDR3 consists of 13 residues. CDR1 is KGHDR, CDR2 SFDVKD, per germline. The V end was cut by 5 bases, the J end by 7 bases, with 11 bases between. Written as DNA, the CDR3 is TGTGCCACCAGTGGTGGCGATGTAAATGAGCAGTTCTTC. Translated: CATSGGDVNEQFF.

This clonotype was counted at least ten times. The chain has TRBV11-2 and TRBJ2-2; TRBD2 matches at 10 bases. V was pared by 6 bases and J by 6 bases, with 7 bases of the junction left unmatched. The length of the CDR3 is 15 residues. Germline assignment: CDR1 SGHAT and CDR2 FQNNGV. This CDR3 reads CASSPSAGGPGELFF. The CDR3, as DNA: TGTGCCAGCAGTCCCTCAGCGGGGGGGCCCGGGGAGCTGTTTTTT. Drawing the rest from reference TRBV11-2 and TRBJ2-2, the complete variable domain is EAGVAQSPRYKIIEKRQSVAFWCNPISGHATLYWYQQILGQGPKLLIQFQNNGVVDDSQLPKDRFSAERLKGVDSTLKIQPAKLEDSAVYLCASSPSAGGPGELFFGEGSRLTVL.

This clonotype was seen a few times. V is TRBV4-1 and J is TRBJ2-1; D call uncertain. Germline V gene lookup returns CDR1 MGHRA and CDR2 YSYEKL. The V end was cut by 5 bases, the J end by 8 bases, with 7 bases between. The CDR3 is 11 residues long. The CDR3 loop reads CASSTEDEQFF. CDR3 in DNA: TGCGCCAGCAGCACCGAAGATGAGCAGTTCTTC.

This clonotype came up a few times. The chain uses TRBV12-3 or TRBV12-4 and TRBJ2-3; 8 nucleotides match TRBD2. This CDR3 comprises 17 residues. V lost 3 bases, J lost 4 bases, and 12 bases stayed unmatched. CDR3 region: CASSLGPVAGGADTQYF. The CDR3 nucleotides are TGTGCCAGCAGTTTGGGTCCAGTCGCGGGGGGCGCAGATACGCAGTATTTT.

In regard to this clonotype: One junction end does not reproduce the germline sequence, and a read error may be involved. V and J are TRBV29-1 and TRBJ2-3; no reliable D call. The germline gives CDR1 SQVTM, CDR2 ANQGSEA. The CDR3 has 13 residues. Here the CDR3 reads CTGRVPSTDTQYF. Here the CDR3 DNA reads TGTACCGGTCGGGTTCCTAGCACAGATACGCAGTATTTT.

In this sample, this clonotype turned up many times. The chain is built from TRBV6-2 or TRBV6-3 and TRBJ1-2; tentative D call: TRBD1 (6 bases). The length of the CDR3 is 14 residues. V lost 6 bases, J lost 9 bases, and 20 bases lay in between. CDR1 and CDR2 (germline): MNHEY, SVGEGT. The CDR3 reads CASRESGTPHSYTF. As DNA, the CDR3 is TGTGCCAGCAGAGAATCCGGGACACCTCATAGCTACACCTTC.

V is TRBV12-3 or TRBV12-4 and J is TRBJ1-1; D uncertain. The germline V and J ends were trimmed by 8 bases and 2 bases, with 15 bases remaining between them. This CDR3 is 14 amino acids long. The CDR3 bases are TGTGCCAGCGCCCACCCCGAAGGTAACACTGAAGCTTTCTTT. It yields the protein CASAHPEGNTEAFF.

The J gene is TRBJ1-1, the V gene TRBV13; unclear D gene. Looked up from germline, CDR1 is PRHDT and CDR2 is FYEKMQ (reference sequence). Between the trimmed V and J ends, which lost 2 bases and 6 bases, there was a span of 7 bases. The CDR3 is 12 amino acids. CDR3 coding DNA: TGTGCCAGCAGCTTATTCCGCGCTGAAGCTTTCTTT. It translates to CASSLFRAEAFF.